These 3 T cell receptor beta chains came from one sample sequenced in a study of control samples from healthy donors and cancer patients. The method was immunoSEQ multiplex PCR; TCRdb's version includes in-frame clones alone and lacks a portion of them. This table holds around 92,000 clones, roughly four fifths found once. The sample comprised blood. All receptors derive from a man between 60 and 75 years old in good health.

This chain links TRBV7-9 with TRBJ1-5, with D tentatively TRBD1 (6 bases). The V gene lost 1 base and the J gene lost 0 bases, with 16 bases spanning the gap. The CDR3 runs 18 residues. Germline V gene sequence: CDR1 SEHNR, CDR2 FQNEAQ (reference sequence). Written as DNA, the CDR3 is TGTGCCAGCAGCTTAGGGGCAGGGGACCCATATAGCAATCAGCCCCAGCATTTT. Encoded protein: CASSLGAGDPYSNQPQHF.

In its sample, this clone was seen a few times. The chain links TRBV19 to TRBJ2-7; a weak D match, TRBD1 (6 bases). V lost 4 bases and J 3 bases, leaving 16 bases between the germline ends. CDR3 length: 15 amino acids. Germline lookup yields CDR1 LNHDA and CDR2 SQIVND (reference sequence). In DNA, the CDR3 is TGTGCCAGTAGTACCTCTTCGACAGGCGACTACGAGCAGTACTTC. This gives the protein CASSTSSTGDYEQYF.

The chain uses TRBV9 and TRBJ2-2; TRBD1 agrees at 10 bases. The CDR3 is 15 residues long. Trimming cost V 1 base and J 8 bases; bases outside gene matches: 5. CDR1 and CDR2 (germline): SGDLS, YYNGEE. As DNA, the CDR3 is TGTGCCAGCAGCGTATTTGGGGACAGGGGAGGGGAGCTGTTTTTT. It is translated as CASSVFGDRGGELFF.